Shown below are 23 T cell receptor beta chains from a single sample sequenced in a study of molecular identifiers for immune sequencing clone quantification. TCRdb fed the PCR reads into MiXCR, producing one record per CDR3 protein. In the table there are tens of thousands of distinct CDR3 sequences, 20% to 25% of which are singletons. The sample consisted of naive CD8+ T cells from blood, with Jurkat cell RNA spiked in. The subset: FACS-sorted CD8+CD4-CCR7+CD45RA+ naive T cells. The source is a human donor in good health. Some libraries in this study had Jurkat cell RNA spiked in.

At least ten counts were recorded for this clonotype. The CDR3 nucleotides are TGCAGTGCTATCCTTCTGGGACAGGGCTCTGAAGCTTTCTTT. Translation: CSAILLGQGSEAFF. The J gene is TRBJ1-1, the V gene TRBV20-1; 9 nucleotides match TRBD1. V shed 4 bases and J 6 bases; nucleotides not matched to a gene: 9. CDR3 size: 14 residues. CDR1 is DFQATT, CDR2 SNEGSKA, per germline (reference sequence).

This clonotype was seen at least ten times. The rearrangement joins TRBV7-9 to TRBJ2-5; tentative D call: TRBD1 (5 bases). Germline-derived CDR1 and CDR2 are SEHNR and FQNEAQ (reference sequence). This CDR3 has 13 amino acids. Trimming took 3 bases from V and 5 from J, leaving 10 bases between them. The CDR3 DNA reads TGTGCCAGCAGCTTCCGGCAGGGTGAGACCCAGTACTTC. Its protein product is CASSFRQGETQYF. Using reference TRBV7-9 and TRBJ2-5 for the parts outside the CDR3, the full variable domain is DTGVSQNPRHKITKRGQNVTFRCDPISEHNRLYWYRQTLGQGPEFLTYFQNEAQLEKSRLLSDRFSAERPKGSFSTLEIQRTEQGDSAMYLCASSFRQGETQYFGPGTRLLVL.

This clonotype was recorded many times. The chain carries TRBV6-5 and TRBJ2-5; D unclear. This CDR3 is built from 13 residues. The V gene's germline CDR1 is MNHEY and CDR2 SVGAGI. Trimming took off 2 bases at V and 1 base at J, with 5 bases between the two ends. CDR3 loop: CASSYGPQETQYF. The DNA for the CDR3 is TGTGCCAGCAGTTACGGACCCCAAGAGACCCAGTACTTC.

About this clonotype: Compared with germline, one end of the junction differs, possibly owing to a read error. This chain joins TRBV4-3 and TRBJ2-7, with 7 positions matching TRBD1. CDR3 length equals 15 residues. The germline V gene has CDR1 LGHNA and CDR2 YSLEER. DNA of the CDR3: TGCGCCAGCAGCCAAGATCACAGGGGCACCTACGAGCAGTACTTT. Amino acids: CASSQDHRGTYEQYF.

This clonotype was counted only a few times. CDR3 loop: CSAGGPTNTEAFF. DNA for the CDR3: TGCAGTGCCGGGGGACCGACGAACACTGAAGCTTTCTTT. The rearrangement joins TRBV20-1 to TRBJ1-1; a possible D gene is TRBD1 (5 bases). Germline CDR1 is DFQATT and CDR2 is SNEGSKA (reference sequence). The CDR3 loop spans 13 amino acids. The V gene lost 6 bases and the J gene lost 1 base, with 12 bases spanning the gap.

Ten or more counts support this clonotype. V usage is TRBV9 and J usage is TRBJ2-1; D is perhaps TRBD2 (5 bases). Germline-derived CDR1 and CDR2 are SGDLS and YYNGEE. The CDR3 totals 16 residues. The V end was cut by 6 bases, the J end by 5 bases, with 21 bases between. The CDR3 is CASTPSGGGRHNEQFF. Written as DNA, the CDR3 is TGTGCCAGCACCCCATCAGGTGGCGGGCGACACAATGAGCAGTTCTTC. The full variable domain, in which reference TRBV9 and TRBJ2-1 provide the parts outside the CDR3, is DSGVTQTPKHLITATGQRVTLRCSPRSGDLSVYWYQQSLDQGLQFLIQYYNGEERAKGNILERFSAQQFPDLHSELNLSSLELGDSALYFCASTPSGGGRHNEQFFGPGTRLTVL.

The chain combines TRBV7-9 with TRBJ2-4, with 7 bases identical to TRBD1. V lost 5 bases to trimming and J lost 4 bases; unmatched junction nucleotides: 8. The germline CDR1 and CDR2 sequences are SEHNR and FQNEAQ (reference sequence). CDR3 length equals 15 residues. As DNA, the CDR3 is TGTGCCAGCAGCAACTACCGGGACAGAAAAAACATTCAGTACTTC. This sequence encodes CASSNYRDRKNIQYF. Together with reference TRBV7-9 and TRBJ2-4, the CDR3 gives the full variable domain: DTGVSQNPRHKITKRGQNVTFRCDPISEHNRLYWYRQTLGQGPEFLTYFQNEAQLEKSRLLSDRFSAERPKGSFSTLEIQRTEQGDSAMYLCASSNYRDRKNIQYFGAGTRLSVL.

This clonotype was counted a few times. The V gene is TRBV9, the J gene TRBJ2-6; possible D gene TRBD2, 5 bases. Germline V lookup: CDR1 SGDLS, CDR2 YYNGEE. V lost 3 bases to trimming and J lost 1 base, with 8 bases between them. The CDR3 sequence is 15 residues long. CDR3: CASSEGLSGANVLTF. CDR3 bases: TGTGCCAGCAGCGAAGGACTTTCTGGGGCCAACGTCCTGACTTTC.

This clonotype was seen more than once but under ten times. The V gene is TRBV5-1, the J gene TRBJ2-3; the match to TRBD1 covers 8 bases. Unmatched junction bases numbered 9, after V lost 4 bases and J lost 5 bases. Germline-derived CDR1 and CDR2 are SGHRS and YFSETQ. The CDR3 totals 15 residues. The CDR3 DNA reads TGCGCCAGCAGCGCCCCGGGACAGGATGGAGATACGCAGTATTTT. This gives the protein CASSAPGQDGDTQYF.

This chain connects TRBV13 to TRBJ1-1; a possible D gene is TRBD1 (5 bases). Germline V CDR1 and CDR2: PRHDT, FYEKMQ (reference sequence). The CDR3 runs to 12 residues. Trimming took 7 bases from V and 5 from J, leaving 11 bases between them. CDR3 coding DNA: TGTGCCAGCACAGACCAGGGTACTGAAGCTTTCTTT. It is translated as CASTDQGTEAFF. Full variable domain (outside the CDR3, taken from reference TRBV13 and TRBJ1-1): AAGVIQSPRHLIKEKRETATLKCYPIPRHDTVYWYQQGPGQDPQFLISFYEKMQSDKGSIPDRFSAQQFSDYHSELNMSSLELGDSALYFCASTDQGTEAFFGQGTRLTVV.

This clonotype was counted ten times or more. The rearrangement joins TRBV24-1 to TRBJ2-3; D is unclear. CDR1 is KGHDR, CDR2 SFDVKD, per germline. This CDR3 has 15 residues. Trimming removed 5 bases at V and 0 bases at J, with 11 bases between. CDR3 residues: CATSATDPSTDTQYF. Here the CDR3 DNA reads TGTGCCACCAGTGCGACGGACCCTAGCACAGATACGCAGTATTTT.

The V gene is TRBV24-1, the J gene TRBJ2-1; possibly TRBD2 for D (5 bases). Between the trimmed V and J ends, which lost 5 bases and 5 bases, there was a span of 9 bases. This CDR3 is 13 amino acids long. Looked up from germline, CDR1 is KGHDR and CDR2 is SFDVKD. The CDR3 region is CATSGTGNNEQFF. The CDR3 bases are TGTGCCACCAGTGGGACCGGGAACAATGAGCAGTTCTTC.

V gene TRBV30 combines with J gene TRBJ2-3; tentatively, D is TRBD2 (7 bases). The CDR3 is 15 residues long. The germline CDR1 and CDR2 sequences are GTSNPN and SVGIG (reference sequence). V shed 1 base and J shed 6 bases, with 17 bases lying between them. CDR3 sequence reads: CAWSGTGGPGDTQYF. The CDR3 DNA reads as TGTGCCTGGAGTGGTACCGGGGGGCCGGGTGATACGCAGTATTTT.

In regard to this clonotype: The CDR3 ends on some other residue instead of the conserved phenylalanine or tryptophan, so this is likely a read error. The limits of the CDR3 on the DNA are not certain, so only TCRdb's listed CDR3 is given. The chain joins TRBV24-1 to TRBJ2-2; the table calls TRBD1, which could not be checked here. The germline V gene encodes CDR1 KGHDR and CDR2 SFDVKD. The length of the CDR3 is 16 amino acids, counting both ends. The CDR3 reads CATSEPGTPNTGELLV.

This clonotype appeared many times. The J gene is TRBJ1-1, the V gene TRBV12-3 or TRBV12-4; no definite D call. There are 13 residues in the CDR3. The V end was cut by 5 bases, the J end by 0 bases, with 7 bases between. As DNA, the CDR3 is TGTGCCAGCAGTCTTTCCGTGAACACTGAAGCTTTCTTT. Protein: CASSLSVNTEAFF.

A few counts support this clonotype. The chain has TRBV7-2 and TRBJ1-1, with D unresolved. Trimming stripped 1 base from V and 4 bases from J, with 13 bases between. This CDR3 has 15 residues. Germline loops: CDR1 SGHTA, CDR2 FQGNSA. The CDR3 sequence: CASSLVEGGVTEAFF. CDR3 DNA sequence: TGTGCCAGCAGCTTAGTTGAGGGCGGGGTCACTGAAGCTTTCTTT.

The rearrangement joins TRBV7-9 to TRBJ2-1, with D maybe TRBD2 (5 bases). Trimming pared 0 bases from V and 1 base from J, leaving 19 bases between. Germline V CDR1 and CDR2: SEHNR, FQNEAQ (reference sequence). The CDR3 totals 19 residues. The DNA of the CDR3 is TGTGCCAGCAGCTTAGCCCCGGCCATGACTACGCTTTCCTACAATGAGCAGTTCTTC. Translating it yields CASSLAPAMTTLSYNEQFF. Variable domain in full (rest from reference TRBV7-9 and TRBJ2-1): DTGVSQNPRHKITKRGQNVTFRCDPISEHNRLYWYRQTLGQGPEFLTYFQNEAQLEKSRLLSDRFSAERPKGSFSTLEIQRTEQGDSAMYLCASSLAPAMTTLSYNEQFFGPGTRLTVL.

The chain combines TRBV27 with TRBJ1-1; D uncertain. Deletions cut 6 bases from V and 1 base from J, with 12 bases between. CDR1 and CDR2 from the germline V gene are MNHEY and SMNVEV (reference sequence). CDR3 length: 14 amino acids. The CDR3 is CASRTSPENTEAFF. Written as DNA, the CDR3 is TGTGCCAGCAGAACGTCACCTGAGAACACTGAAGCTTTCTTT.

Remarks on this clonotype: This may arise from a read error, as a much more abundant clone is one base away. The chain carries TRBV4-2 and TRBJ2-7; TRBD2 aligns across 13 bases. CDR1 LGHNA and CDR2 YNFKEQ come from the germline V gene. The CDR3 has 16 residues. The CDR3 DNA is TGTGCCAGCAGCCAAACGGGACTAGCGGGACCCTACGCGCAGTACTTC. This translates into CASSQTGLAGPYAQYF.

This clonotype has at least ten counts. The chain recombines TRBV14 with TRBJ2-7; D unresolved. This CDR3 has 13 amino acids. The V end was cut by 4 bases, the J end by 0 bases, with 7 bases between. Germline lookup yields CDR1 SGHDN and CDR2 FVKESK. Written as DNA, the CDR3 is TGTGCCAGCAGCCTTTCCAGCTCCTACGAGCAGTACTTC. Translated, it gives CASSLSSSYEQYF.

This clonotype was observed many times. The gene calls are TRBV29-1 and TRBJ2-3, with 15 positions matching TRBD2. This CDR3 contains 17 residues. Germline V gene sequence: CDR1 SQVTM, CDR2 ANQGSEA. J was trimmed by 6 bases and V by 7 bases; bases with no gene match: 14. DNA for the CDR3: TGCAGCGCCGGGGGACTAGCGGGGGGTGGACGGGCGGATACGCAGTATTTT. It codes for CSAGGLAGGGRADTQYF.

CDR3 sequence (DNA): TGTGCCAGTAGTATAGATCCGGTGTTGGGGCTTGAAGCTTTCTTT. As protein: CASSIDPVLGLEAFF. V and J are TRBV19 and TRBJ1-1; TRBD1 might be the D (5 bases). The CDR3 runs to 15 residues. V was shortened by 0 bases and J by 7 bases, with 15 bases between the two germline ends. Germline V gene data show CDR1 as LNHDA and CDR2 as SQIVND (reference sequence). The full variable domain, rest sourced from reference TRBV19 and TRBJ1-1, is DGGITQSPKYLFRKEGQNVTLSCEQNLNHDAMYWYRQDPGQGLRLIYYSQIVNDFQKGDIAEGYSVSREKKESFPLTVTSAQKNPTAFYLCASSIDPVLGLEAFFGQGTRLTVV.

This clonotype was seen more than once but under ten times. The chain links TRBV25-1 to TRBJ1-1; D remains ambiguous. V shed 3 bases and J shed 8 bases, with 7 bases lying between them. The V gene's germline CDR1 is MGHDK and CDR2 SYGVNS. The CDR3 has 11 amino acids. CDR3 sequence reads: CASSDPEEAFF. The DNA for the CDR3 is TGTGCCAGCAGTGATCCAGAAGAAGCTTTCTTT.